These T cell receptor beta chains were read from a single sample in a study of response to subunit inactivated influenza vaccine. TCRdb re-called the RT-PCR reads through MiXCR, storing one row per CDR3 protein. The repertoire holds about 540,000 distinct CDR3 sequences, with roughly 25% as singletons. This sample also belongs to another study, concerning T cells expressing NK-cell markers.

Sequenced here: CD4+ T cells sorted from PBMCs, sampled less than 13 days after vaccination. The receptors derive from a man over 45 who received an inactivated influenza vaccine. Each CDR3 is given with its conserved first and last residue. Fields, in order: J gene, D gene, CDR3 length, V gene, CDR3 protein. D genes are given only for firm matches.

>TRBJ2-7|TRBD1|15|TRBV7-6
CASSLVGQGNYEQYF
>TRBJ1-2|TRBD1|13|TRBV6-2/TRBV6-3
CASSIRQGDGYTF
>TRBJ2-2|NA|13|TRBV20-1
CSASFRGTGELFF
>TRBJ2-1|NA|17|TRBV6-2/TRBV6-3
CASSPQGGGARVNEQFF
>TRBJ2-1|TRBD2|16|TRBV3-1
CASSPSYSGRAEEQFF
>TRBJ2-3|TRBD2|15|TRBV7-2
CASSATSGGSGTQYF
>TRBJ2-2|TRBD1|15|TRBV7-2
CASSLGTGHTGELFF
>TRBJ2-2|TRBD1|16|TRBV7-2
CASRRAGTDNTGELFF
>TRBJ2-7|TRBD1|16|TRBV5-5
CASSLVATGTLYEQYF
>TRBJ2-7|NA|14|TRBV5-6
CASSLTGVVREQYF
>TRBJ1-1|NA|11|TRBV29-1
CSVVVRGLTFF
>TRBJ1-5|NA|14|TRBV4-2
CASSQVRGRQPQHF
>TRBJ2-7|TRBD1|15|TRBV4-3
CASSQRQGGSYEQYF
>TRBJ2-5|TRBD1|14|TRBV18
CASSPRTGQETQYF
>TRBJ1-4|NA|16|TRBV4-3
CASSHGSGRGNEKLFF
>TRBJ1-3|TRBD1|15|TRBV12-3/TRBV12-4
CASSWAGGSGNTIYF
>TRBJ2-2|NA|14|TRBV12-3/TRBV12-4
CASSLRALTGELFF
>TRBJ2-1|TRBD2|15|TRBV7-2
CASSPRTSGYNEQFF
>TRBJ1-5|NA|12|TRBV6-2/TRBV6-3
CASSPFSQPQHF
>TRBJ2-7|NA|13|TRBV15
CATSRDSSYEQYF
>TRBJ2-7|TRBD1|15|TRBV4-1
CASSPGQGDIYEQYF
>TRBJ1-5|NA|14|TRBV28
CASSWGNPNQPQHF
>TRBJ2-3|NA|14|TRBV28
CASSFRDYTDTQYF
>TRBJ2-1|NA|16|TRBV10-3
CAISVSGGASPNEQFF
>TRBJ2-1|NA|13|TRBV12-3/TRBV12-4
CASSLVRGNEQFF
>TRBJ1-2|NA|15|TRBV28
CASSPGIGSLYGYTF
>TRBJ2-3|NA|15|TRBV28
CASSRHPGTTDTQYF
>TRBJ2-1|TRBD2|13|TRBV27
CASSSGLAAEQFF
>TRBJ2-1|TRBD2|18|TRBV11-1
CASSLVVIAGGSYNEQFF
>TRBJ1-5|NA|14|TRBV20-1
CSARDIGGAQPQHF
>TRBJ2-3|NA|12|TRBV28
CASSSQRNTQYF
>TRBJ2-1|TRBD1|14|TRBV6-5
CASSYGTGGAIQFF
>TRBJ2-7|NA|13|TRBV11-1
CASSHRTAYEQYF
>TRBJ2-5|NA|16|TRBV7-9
CASSLSFRTSQETQYF
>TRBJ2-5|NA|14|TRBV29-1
CSASIGGLQETQYF
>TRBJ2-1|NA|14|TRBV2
CASRSQMGGREQFF
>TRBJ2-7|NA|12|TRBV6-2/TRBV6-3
CASNTNSYEQYF
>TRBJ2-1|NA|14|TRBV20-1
CSASQRASYNEQFF
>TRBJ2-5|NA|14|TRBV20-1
CSALAGGGGETQYF
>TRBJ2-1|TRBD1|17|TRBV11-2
CASSLWSGQTSYNEQFF
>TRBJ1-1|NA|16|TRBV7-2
CASSRSPTGLNTEAFF
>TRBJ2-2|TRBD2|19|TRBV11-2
CASSLGGLAGSTNTGELFF
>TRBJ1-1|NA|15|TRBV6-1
CASSAEGGANTEAFF
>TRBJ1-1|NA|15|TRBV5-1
CASSLVVAGNTEAFF